This T cell receptor beta chain stems from a study of human CD8 memory T cell subsets. Per the germline V gene, CDR1 is MNHEY and CDR2 is SMNVEV (reference sequence). CDR3 length: 15 residues. UMI-labeled 5' RACE was the method by which TCR beta libraries were made. TCRdb reprocessed the 5' RACE reads; each CDR3 protein has one entry and no DNA is given. Its listing shows 6,700 or so distinct CDR3 sequences. Classification as TPEX applied to CCR7+ PD-1+ TIGIT+ early memory CD8+ T cells bearing exhausted-like traits. The receptor was derived from a human donor in good health. This chain connects TRBV27 to TRBJ2-7; TCRdb picks TRBD1, but there is no DNA to check that call. The sample comprised CD8+ T cells from PBMCs. The chain's CDR3 is CASSLLTGGDNEQYF.